This T cell receptor beta chain was identified in a study of CD8 T cells in Susac syndrome. This CDR3 is 13 amino acids long. Trimming stripped 2 bases from V and 6 bases from J, with 8 bases between. From germline, CDR1 is MNHNS and CDR2 SASEGT. TCR beta sequences were obtained from blood CD8+ and CD4+ T cells. While CD8+ and CD4+ T cells were isolated negatively, TEMRA cells were enriched by FACS. Findings and caveats of the study: Regarding the TCR sequencing and HLA analysis, the study admitted that a relatively small number of individuals were involved.

Random hexamers primed reverse transcription of about 0.5 to 1 ug RNA. Multiplex PCR with immunoSEQ amplified the TCR beta CDR3 across 54 Vbeta and 13 Jbeta. One entry per CDR3 protein, called by TCRdb with MiXCR from the immunoSEQ multiplex PCR reads. The table includes 400,000 to 550,000 distinct CDR3 sequences, 75% to 90% detected once. A remark on this clonotype: Its specificity is not known.

This receptor was obtained from a human donor with multiple sclerosis. The sample taken for sequencing was CD8+ T cells from PBMCs. The genes are TRBV6-1 and TRBJ1-5; D is unclear. CDR3 nucleotides: TGTGCCAGCAGTGAATTTCATGTTCAGCCCCAGCATTTT. Amino acid sequence: CASSEFHVQPQHF.